The 29 T cell receptor beta chains below come from one sample, sequenced in a study of T cell responses to AZD1222 COVID-19 vaccine. Sequencing used immunoSEQ multiplex PCR; TCRdb keeps in-frame clones, though not all of them. This sample has tens of thousands of clones, with approximately 90% found just once. Sequenced material: peripheral blood, taken on day 0 of AZD1222 vaccination. The source of these receptors is an adult in good health.

The V gene is TRBV20-1, the J gene TRBJ1-6; possibly TRBD1 for D (5 bases). CDR1 is DFQATT and CDR2 is SNEGSKA in the germline V gene (reference sequence). This CDR3 has 15 residues. Trimming removed 3 bases at V and 8 bases at J, with 17 bases between. The CDR3 bases are TGCAGTGCTAGTACTCCGGGACCGCTAGATTCACCCCTCCACTTT. Encoded protein: CSASTPGPLDSPLHF.

The chain links TRBV7-9 to TRBJ2-1; the match to TRBD2 covers 7 bases. Germline lookup yields CDR1 SEHNR and CDR2 FQNEAQ (reference sequence). This CDR3 comprises 16 residues. The J segment lost 7 bases and the V segment lost 5 bases, leaving 14 bases of the junction unmatched. The CDR3 DNA reads as TGTGCCAGCAGCCCGAAGGGACTACGGGGGGTTAATGAGCAGTTCTTC. Its protein is CASSPKGLRGVNEQFF.

The rearrangement joins TRBV10-1 to TRBJ1-3; D is unclear. The germline V gene encodes CDR1 WNHNN and CDR2 SYGVQD (reference sequence). The V gene lost 2 bases and the J gene lost 1 base, with 9 bases spanning the gap. CDR3 length: 15 amino acids. The CDR3 reads CASSEKWPSGNTIYF. CDR3 in DNA: TGCGCCAGCAGTGAGAAGTGGCCTTCTGGAAACACCATATATTTT.

The chain recombines TRBV7-2 with TRBJ1-3; D perhaps matches TRBD1 (6 bases). Germline V gives CDR1 SGHTA, CDR2 FQGNSA. This CDR3 is built from 16 residues. The V end lost 6 bases, the J end lost 2 bases, and 17 bases lay between the germline ends. CDR3 sequence: CASRPGSGGTGNTIYF. CDR3 nucleotides: TGTGCCAGCAGGCCAGGCTCGGGGGGCACTGGAAACACCATATATTTT.

This clone was seen once. The rearrangement joins TRBV3-1 (or the pseudogene TRBV3-2) to TRBJ2-2, with 10 bases lining up with TRBD2. The CDR3 contains 19 residues. J lost 0 bases, V lost 0 bases, and 7 bases had no gene match. From germline, CDR1 is LGHDT and CDR2 YNNKEL (reference sequence). The CDR3 region has the DNA TGTGCCAGCAGCCAAGATATTAGCGGGGGGACTACGAACACCGGGGAGCTGTTTTTT. Its translation is CASSQDISGGTTNTGELFF.

A few counts support this clone. CDR3 sequence: CSASPTSSTGELFF. The CDR3, as DNA: TGCAGTGCTAGTCCGACCAGCTCCACCGGGGAGCTGTTTTTT. The chain has TRBV20-1 and TRBJ2-2; no firm D call. The germline gives CDR1 DFQATT, CDR2 SNEGSKA (reference sequence). There are 14 residues in the CDR3. Trimming took off 3 bases at V and 4 bases at J, with 12 bases between the two ends.

The chain combines TRBV6-5 with TRBJ2-2; TRBD2 is a possible D gene (5 bases). Germline CDR1 MNHEY, CDR2 SVGAGI. The CDR3 extends over 14 amino acids. V lost 5 bases and J lost 0, with 7 bases in between. DNA for the CDR3: TGTGCCAGCAGTAACGGGGCGAACACCGGGGAGCTGTTTTTT. It yields the protein CASSNGANTGELFF.

The chain is built from TRBV27 and TRBJ2-2; 7 positions match TRBD1. The CDR3 length is 15 residues. J gave up 6 bases and V 0 bases, and 4 bases lay outside the gene matches. The germline CDR1 and CDR2 sequences are MNHEY and SMNVEV (reference sequence). CDR3 nucleotides: TGTGCCAGCAGTTTATCCTGGCAGGGGGCCGGGGAGCTGTTTTTT. Its protein product is CASSLSWQGAGELFF.

This chain uses TRBV9 with TRBJ2-2; 15 bases match TRBD2. The V segment lost 3 bases and the J segment 4 bases; nucleotides outside the gene matches: 7. The CDR3 length is 18 residues. The germline V gene has CDR1 SGDLS and CDR2 YYNGEE. CDR3 nucleotide sequence: TGTGCCAGCAGCGCCGGACTAGCGGGGGGGCGACCCACCGGGGAGCTGTTTTTT. Protein: CASSAGLAGGRPTGELFF.

J is TRBJ1-1 and V is TRBV24-1; perhaps TRBD1 as D (5 bases). The CDR3 extends over 17 amino acids. Germline CDR1 reads KGHDR; CDR2 reads SFDVKD. The V end was cut by 3 bases, the J end by 4 bases, with 20 bases between. This CDR3 is CATSDPKHQKGVTEAFF. In DNA form, the CDR3 reads TGTGCCACCAGTGATCCGAAACACCAAAAAGGGGTCACTGAAGCTTTCTTT.

The chain joins TRBV27 to TRBJ2-5, with D possibly TRBD2 on 5 matching bases. Trimming removed 6 bases at V and 5 bases at J, with 16 bases between. The CDR3 spans 14 residues. Germline V gene data show CDR1 as MNHEY and CDR2 as SMNVEV (reference sequence). Here the CDR3 reads CASSSTNRRETQYF. The CDR3, as DNA: TGTGCCAGCAGCTCAACGAACCGGAGGGAGACCCAGTACTTC.

The chain links TRBV6-1 to TRBJ2-7; TRBD1 aligns across 7 bases. Trimming took 2 bases from V and 1 from J; bases not matched to a gene: 8. The CDR3 runs 16 residues. The germline gives CDR1 MNHNS, CDR2 SASEGT. The CDR3 loop reads CASSEFGTVLSYEQYF. CDR3 DNA sequence: TGTGCCAGCAGTGAATTCGGGACAGTCTTGTCCTACGAGCAGTACTTC.

This clone was recorded once. CDR3 region: CASSVARSTSTDTQYF. CDR3 DNA: TGTGCCAGCAGCGTAGCCCGGTCTACTAGCACAGATACGCAGTATTTT. The V gene is TRBV9, the J gene TRBJ2-3; no definite D call. The CDR3 is 16 residues long. V dropped 0 bases and J dropped 0 bases, with 11 bases sitting between them. Germline lookup yields CDR1 SGDLS and CDR2 YYNGEE.

This clone came up once. The V gene is TRBV5-1, the J gene TRBJ2-2; D not certain. The germline V and J ends were trimmed by 6 bases and 2 bases, with 11 bases remaining between them. The germline V gene has CDR1 SGHRS and CDR2 YFSETQ. This CDR3 is built from 14 residues. Here the CDR3 reads CASTLDTNTGELFF. The CDR3 region has the DNA TGCGCCAGCACCTTAGACACAAACACCGGGGAGCTGTTTTTT.

This chain uses TRBV9 with TRBJ1-1; 10 bases agree with TRBD1. Germline V lookup: CDR1 SGDLS, CDR2 YYNGEE. V shed 0 bases, J shed 10 bases, and the junction held 6 bases outside the gene matches. CDR3 size: 14 residues. The CDR3 DNA follows: TGTGCCAGCAGCGTAGGACGACAGGGGGCCCGAGCTTTCTTT. Its protein product is CASSVGRQGARAFF.

The chain couples TRBV9 to TRBJ2-2; TRBD2 matches 10 bases. Trimming removed 0 bases from V and 4 bases from J; junction bases left unmatched: 6. Per germline, CDR1 SGDLS and CDR2 YYNGEE. The CDR3 spans 17 residues. The CDR3 DNA reads as TGTGCCAGCAGCGTAGGTAGCGGGGGGCCCGTCACCGGGGAGCTGTTTTTT. Protein product: CASSVGSGGPVTGELFF.

J is TRBJ1-2 and V is TRBV30; 8 positions agree with TRBD1. The CDR3 is 14 residues long. Germline loops: CDR1 GTSNPN, CDR2 SVGIG (reference sequence). Trimming at V came to 4 bases and at J to 4 bases, leaving 8 bases not matched to a gene. The CDR3 DNA sequence: TGTGCCTGGAAGCAATCAGGGGGCACCTATGGCTACACCTTC. It codes for CAWKQSGGTYGYTF.

This clone was seen once. V gene TRBV4-3 combines with J gene TRBJ2-1; D ambiguous. Trimming took off 0 bases at V and 4 bases at J, with 7 bases between the two ends. Germline-derived CDR1 and CDR2 are LGHNA and YSLEER. This CDR3 spans 14 amino acids. CDR3 DNA sequence: TGCGCCAGCAGCCAAGATCTCTTGTACAATGAGCAGTTCTTC. This sequence encodes CASSQDLLYNEQFF.

The CDR3 is CASSVGQPNQPQHF. CDR3 DNA: TGTGCCAGCAGTGTTGGCCAGCCCAATCAGCCCCAGCATTTT. This chain uses TRBV2 with TRBJ1-5; no clear D. Per the germline V gene, CDR1 is SNHLY and CDR2 is FYNNEI. The V gene lost 4 bases and the J gene lost 3 bases, with 10 bases spanning the gap. The CDR3 is made up of 14 amino acids. The whole variable domain, filled in from reference TRBV2 and TRBJ1-5, reads EPEVTQTPSHQVTQMGQEVILRCVPISNHLYFYWYRQILGQKVEFLVSFYNNEISEKSEIFDDQFSVERPDGSNFTLKIRSTKLEDSAMYFCASSVGQPNQPQHFGDGTRLSIL.

The chain uses TRBV7-7 and TRBJ2-1, with D maybe TRBD2 (7 bases). Germline lookup yields CDR1 SSHAT and CDR2 FNYEAQ (reference sequence). This CDR3 contains 16 residues. V lost 5 bases to trimming and J lost 1 base, with 15 bases between them. The CDR3 bases are TGTGCCAGCAGCCTAGGGGCGGGGGCTTCCTACAATGAGCAGTTCTTC. It encodes CASSLGAGASYNEQFF. Complete variable domain (other parts from reference TRBV7-7 and TRBJ2-1): GAGVSQSPRYKVTKRGQDVTLRCDPISSHATLYWYQQALGQGPEFLTYFNYEAQPDKSGLPSDRFSAERPEGSISTLTIQRTEQRDSAMYRCASSLGAGASYNEQFFGPGTRLTVL.

The V and J genes are TRBV7-9 and TRBJ2-2; D not certain. Germline CDR1 SEHNR, CDR2 FQNEAQ (reference sequence). The CDR3 is made up of 12 amino acids. Trimming shortened V by 5 bases and J by 10 bases, and 11 bases separated the two germline ends. The chain's CDR3 is CASSTLGAELFF. The CDR3 nucleotides read TGTGCCAGCAGCACGTTGGGTGCGGAGCTGTTTTTT.

The rearrangement joins TRBV7-9 to TRBJ1-6; 11 bases are shared with TRBD1. The CDR3 has 15 residues. Germline assignment: CDR1 SEHNR and CDR2 FQNEAQ (reference sequence). V lost 5 bases to trimming and J lost 11 bases; unmatched junction nucleotides: 8. CDR3 residues: CASSAGTGGQAPLHF. CDR3 DNA sequence: TGTGCCAGCAGCGCTGGGACAGGGGGACAGGCACCCCTCCACTTT.

The CDR3 nucleotides are TGTGCCAGTAGTCGCGGGACTAGTAGCAATGAGCAGTTCTTC. It is translated as CASSRGTSSNEQFF. V and J are TRBV19 and TRBJ2-1, with 8 nucleotides matching TRBD2. CDR1 is LNHDA, CDR2 SQIVND, per germline (reference sequence). There are 14 residues in the CDR3. V gave up 5 bases and J gave up 6 bases; unmatched junction bases: 6.

This chain uses TRBV3-1 (or the pseudogene TRBV3-2) with TRBJ2-1; D remains unclear. CDR1 and CDR2 from the germline V gene are LGHDT and YNNKEL (reference sequence). The CDR3 runs to 12 residues. The V end was cut by 0 bases, the J end by 15 bases, with 12 bases between. The DNA of the CDR3 is TGTGCCAGCAGCCAAGACGGATACCCGCGGTTCTTC. It encodes CASSQDGYPRFF.

The rearrangement uses TRBV7-2 and TRBJ2-2; 15 positions agree with TRBD2. From germline, CDR1 is SGHTA and CDR2 FQGNSA. This CDR3 is built from 20 residues. Losses at the gene ends were 0 bases for V and 1 base for J; bases not matched to a gene: 6. The CDR3 is CASSLAGLAGGLLNTGELFF. The CDR3 DNA is TGTGCCAGCAGCTTAGCCGGACTAGCGGGGGGGCTCCTGAACACCGGGGAGCTGTTTTTT.

V is TRBV6-5 and J is TRBJ2-1; 7 positions match TRBD2. The CDR3 sequence is 15 residues long. Trimming cost V 6 bases and J 0 bases; bases outside gene matches: 5. CDR1 is MNHEY, CDR2 SVGAGI, per germline. The CDR3 spells CASSPPSGSYNEQFF. The CDR3 DNA reads as TGTGCCAGCAGCCCGCCTAGCGGCTCCTACAATGAGCAGTTCTTC.

The chain couples TRBV19 to TRBJ1-4, with D maybe TRBD1 (5 bases). From germline, CDR1 is LNHDA and CDR2 SQIVND (reference sequence). Trimming removed 3 bases from V and 2 bases from J, with 10 bases in between. This CDR3 is 15 amino acids long. CDR3 in DNA: TGTGCCAGTAGTATCAAAAGACAGACTAATGAAAAACTGTTTTTT. As protein: CASSIKRQTNEKLFF.

The rearrangement uses TRBV5-4 and TRBJ2-1, with 7 nucleotides matching TRBD2. The CDR3 runs 16 residues. Germline CDR1 and CDR2: SGHNT and YYREEE (reference sequence). The J segment lost 1 base and the V segment lost 2 bases, leaving 6 bases of the junction unmatched. The chain's CDR3 is CASSFSGGRSYNEQFF. The DNA of the CDR3 is TGTGCCAGCAGCTTCTCCGGGGGGAGATCCTACAATGAGCAGTTCTTC.

A few counts support this clone. V usage is TRBV7-7 and J usage is TRBJ2-1; D unresolved. Trimming took 1 base from V and 3 from J, leaving 10 bases between them. CDR3 length: 15 amino acids. Germline V gives CDR1 SSHAT, CDR2 FNYEAQ (reference sequence). CDR3 sequence reads: CASSLGEKNYNEQFF. The CDR3 DNA sequence: TGTGCCAGCAGCTTAGGAGAGAAGAACTACAATGAGCAGTTCTTC.